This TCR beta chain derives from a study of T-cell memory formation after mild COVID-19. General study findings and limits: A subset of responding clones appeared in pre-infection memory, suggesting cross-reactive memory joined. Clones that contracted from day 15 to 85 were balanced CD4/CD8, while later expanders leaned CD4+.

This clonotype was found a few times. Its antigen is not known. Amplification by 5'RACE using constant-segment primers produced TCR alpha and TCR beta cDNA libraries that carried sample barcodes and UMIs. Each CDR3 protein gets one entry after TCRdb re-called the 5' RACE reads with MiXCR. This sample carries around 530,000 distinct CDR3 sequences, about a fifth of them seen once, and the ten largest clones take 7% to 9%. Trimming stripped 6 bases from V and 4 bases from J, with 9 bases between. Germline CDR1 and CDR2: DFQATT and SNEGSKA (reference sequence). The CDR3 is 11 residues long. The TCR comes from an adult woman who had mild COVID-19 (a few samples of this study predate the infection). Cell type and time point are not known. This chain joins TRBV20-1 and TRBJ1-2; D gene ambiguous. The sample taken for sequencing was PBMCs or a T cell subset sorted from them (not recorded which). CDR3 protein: CSAAERYGYTF. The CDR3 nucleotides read TGCAGTGCAGCAGAACGCTATGGCTACACCTTC.